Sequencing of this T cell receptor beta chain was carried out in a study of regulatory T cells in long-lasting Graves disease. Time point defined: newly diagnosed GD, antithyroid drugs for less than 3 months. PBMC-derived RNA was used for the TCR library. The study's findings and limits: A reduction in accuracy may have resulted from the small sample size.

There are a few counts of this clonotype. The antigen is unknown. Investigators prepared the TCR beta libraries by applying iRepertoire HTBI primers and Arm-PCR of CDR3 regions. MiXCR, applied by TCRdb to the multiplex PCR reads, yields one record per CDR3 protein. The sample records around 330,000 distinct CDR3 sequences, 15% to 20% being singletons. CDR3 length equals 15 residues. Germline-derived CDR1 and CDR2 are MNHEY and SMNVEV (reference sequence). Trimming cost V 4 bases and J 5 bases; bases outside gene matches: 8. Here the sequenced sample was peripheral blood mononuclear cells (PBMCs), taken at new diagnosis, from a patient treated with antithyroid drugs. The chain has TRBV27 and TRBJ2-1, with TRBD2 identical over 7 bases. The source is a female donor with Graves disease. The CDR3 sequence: CASSSLAVYDNEQFF. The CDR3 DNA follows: TGTGCCAGCAGTTCCCTAGCGGTTTACGACAATGAGCAGTTCTTC.